Reported below is one T cell receptor beta chain. Germline lookup yields CDR1 LNHNV and CDR2 YYDKDF (reference sequence). The length of the CDR3 is 17 residues. V dropped 3 bases and J dropped 1 base, with 17 bases sitting between them. Repertoires were generated with immunoSEQ multiplex PCR, while TCRdb's copy carries only in-frame clones and drops some. The table includes tens of thousands of clones, around 80% detected once. The data stem from a study of blood T cell repertoires in COVID-19. Across the study: From T cells, B-cell-depleted T cells, or PBMCs came the material, which was cDNA or gDNA.

This rearrangement joins TRBV15 to TRBJ2-3, with no clear D. The sample taken for sequencing was peripheral blood. This sequence originates from a man aged 45-65 years with active COVID-19. CDR3 coding DNA: TGTGCCACCAGCAGCGACGGGTCGGCGATCCGCACAGATACGCAGTATTTT. Residues: CATSSDGSAIRTDTQYF.